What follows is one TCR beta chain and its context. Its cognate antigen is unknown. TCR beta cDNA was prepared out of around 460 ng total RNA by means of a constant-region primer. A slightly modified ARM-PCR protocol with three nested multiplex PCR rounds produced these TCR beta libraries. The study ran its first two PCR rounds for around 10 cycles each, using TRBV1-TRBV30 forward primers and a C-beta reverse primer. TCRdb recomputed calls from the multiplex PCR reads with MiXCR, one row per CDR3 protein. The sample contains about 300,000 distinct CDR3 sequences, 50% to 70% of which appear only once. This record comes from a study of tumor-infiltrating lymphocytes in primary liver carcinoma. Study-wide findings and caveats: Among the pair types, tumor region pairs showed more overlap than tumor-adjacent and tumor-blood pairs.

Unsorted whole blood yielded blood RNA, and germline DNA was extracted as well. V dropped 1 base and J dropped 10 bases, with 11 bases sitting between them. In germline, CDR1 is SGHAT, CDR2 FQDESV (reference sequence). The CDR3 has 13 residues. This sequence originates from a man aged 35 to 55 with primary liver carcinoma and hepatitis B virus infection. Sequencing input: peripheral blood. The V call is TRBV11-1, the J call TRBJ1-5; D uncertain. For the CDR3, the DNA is TGTGCCAGCAGCTTAGACGGCAATAACCCCCAGCATTTT. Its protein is CASSLDGNNPQHF.